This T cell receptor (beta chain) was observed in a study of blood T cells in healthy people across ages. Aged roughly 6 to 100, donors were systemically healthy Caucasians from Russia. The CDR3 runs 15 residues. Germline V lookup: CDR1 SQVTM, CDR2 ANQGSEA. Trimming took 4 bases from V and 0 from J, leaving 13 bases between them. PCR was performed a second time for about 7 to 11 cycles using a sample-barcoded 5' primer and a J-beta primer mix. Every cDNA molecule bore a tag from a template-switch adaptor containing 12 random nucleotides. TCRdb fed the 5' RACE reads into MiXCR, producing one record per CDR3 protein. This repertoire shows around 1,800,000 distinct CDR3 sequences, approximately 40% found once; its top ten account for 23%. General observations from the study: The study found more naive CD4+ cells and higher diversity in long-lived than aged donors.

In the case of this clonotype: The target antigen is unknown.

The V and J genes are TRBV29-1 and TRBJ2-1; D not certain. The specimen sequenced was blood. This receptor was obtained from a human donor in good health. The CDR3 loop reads CSVGNSRSSYNEQFF. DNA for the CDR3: TGCAGCGTTGGAAATAGCAGAAGCTCCTACAATGAGCAGTTCTTC.